These T cell receptor beta chains were read from a single sample in a study of blood T cell repertoires in COVID-19. The assay was immunoSEQ multiplex PCR, and TCRdb's table has in-frame clones only and misses some. The sample has under 450,000 clones, 70% to 85% seen once. Sequencing used peripheral blood. The source of these receptors is a human donor with acute or convalescent COVID-19. The donor label of this sample is uncertain. The CDR3 runs from the conserved cysteine through the conserved F or W. A D gene is named only where the DNA matches it firmly. Size is stated for part of the rows, as once, few or many counts, or as a class when the clone is expanded.

J: TRBJ1-2
size: few
V: TRBV4-1
D: TRBD1
DNA: TGCGCCAGCAGCCAAGGGGGACAGGGGGCGCCAGGCTACACCTTC
CDR3: CASSQGGQGAPGYTF

J: TRBJ1-5
size: NA
V: TRBV7-8
D: NA
DNA: TGTGCCAGCAGCTTAGAATGGCAGATCAATCAGCCCCAGCATTTT
CDR3: CASSLEWQINQPQHF

J: TRBJ2-7
size: NA
V: TRBV6-5
D: NA
DNA: TGTGCCAGCACCAACCGAGGCTACGAGCAGTACTTC
CDR3: CASTNRGYEQYF

J: TRBJ2-7
size: NA
V: TRBV28
D: TRBD2
DNA: TGTGCCAGCAGTTCCCATGGGGGGGGGAGAGCCTCCTACGAGCAGTACTTC
CDR3: CASSSHGGGRASYEQYF

J: TRBJ1-3
size: NA
V: TRBV5-1
D: NA
DNA: TGCGCCAGCAGCTCCCAAGGACTGAGCTCTGGAAACACCATATATTTT
CDR3: CASSSQGLSSGNTIYF

J: TRBJ2-7
size: NA
V: TRBV5-6
D: NA
DNA: TGTGCCAGCAGCCCCGGGGTTGCGGAGCAGTACTTC
CDR3: CASSPGVAEQYF

J: TRBJ1-2
size: NA
V: TRBV12-3/TRBV12-4
D: NA
DNA: TGTGCCAGCAGTCCCACTAACTATGGCTACACCTTC
CDR3: CASSPTNYGYTF

J: TRBJ1-4
size: NA
V: TRBV6-5
D: TRBD1
DNA: TGTGCCAGCAGTTGGATGACAGGGAATAATGAAAAACTGTTTTTT
CDR3: CASSWMTGNNEKLFF

J: TRBJ1-1
size: few
V: TRBV5-1
D: TRBD1
DNA: TGCGCCAGCAGCCACGGGACAGGTTACACTGAAGCTTTCTTT
CDR3: CASSHGTGYTEAFF

J: TRBJ2-3
size: NA
V: TRBV10-1
D: NA
DNA: TGCGCCAGCCGACAGACTAGCACAGATACGCAGTATTTT
CDR3: CASRQTSTDTQYF

J: TRBJ1-4
size: NA
V: TRBV30
D: NA
DNA: TGTGCCTGGAGGACAGCGGGTACTAATGAAAAACTGTTTTTT
CDR3: CAWRTAGTNEKLFF

J: TRBJ2-3
size: NA
V: TRBV7-7
D: NA
DNA: TGTGCCAGCAGCCTAGCGTTGGGGGGGGGCGCAGATACGCAGTATTTT
CDR3: CASSLALGGGADTQYF

J: TRBJ1-1
size: few
V: TRBV5-6
D: NA
DNA: TGTGCCAGTCGGTTCGAGAACACTGAAGCTTTCTTT
CDR3: CASRFENTEAFF

J: TRBJ2-5
size: NA
V: TRBV2
D: NA
DNA: TGTGCCAGCAGTGATATAGAGGGCCAGGAGACCCAGTACTTC
CDR3: CASSDIEGQETQYF

J: TRBJ1-4
size: NA
V: TRBV9
D: NA
DNA: TGTGCCAGCAGCGCTAGCGTGGGGAACGAACTGTTTTTT
CDR3: CASSASVGNELFF

J: TRBJ1-6
size: NA
V: TRBV30
D: NA
DNA: TGTGCCTGGAGTCCAACAGGGAGTCGGTTTGAATCACCCCTCCACTTT
CDR3: CAWSPTGSRFESPLHF

J: TRBJ1-1
size: NA
V: TRBV27
D: TRBD1
DNA: TGTGCCAGCAGTTCTATCGGGACAGGTACAATGAACACTGAAGCTTTCTTT
CDR3: CASSSIGTGTMNTEAFF